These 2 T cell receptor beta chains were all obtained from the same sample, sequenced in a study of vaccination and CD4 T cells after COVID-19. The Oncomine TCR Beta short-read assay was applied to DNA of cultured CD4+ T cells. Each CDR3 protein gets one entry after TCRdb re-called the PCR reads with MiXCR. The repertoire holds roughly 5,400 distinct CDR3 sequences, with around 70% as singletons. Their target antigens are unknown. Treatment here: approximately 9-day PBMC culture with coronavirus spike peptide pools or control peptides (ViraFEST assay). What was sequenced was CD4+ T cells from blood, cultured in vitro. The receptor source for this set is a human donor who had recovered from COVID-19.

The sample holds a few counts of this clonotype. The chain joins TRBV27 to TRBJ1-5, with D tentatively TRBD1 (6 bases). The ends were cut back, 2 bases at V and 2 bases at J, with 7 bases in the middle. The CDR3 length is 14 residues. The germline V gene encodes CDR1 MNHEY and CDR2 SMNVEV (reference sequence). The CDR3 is CASSLRQGNQPQHF. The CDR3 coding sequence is TGTGCCAGCAGTTTACGACAGGGCAATCAGCCCCAGCATTTT.

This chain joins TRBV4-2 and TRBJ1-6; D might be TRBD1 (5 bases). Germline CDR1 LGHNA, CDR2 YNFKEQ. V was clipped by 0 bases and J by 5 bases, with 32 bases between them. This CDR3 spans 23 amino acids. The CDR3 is CASSQDPRYALPGAQRDNSPLHF. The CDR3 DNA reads TGTGCCAGCAGCCAAGATCCCCGTTATGCCTTACCCGGGGCGCAGAGGGATAATTCACCCCTCCACTTT.